Sequencing of this TCR beta chain was carried out in a study of sequential checkpoint blockade in melanoma. Study summary: Both treatment sequences were followed by maintenance nivolumab.

Method: immunoSEQ multiplex PCR; TCRdb's copy keeps in-frame clones and lacks some. The repertoire holds about 40,000 clones, with more than 80% as singletons. Deletions cut 5 bases from V and 3 bases from J, with 13 bases between. CDR1 and CDR2 from the germline V gene are SGHVS and FNYEAQ. The CDR3 extends over 14 amino acids. The sample's treatment: randomized to nivolumab then ipilimumab (arm A) or the reverse (arm B). No patient had prior DNA-damaging chemotherapy. This chain uses TRBV7-6 with TRBJ2-5; a weak D match, TRBD2 (5 bases). The specimen was CD8+ T cells sorted from blood (inferred from file names), collected from a patient given nivolumab and ipilimumab in sequence. This clonotype originated in a human donor with melanoma. CDR3 sequence: CASSTDYEEETQYF. The CDR3 DNA reads TGTGCCAGCAGCACAGACTATGAGGAAGAGACCCAGTACTTC.